Detailed here is one T cell receptor (beta chain). Antigen specificity is unknown. The source of the sample is a study of long-term antiretroviral therapy in people with HIV. Germline values: CDR1 LNHNV, CDR2 YYDKDF (reference sequence). Losses at the gene ends were 3 bases for V and 2 bases for J; bases not matched to a gene: 10. This CDR3 has 17 residues. Researchers report immunoSEQ v3.0 was run at survey level. Data came from immunoSEQ multiplex PCR; TCRdb stores just in-frame clones and leaves some out. The sample records 34,000 or so clones, 85% being singletons. Findings and limits, study-wide: Controls had broader CDR3 length ranges than HIV repertoires did. Specimens of blood were obtained during about 2004 to 2018, possibly under older ART regimens.

This sequence originates from a man younger than 30 with HIV. Sequenced material: unsorted PBMCs, taken about 3.3 years after starting antiretroviral therapy. The chain has TRBV15 and TRBJ1-5, with TRBD1 matching over 7 bases. The CDR3 reads CATSSVVRQGGNQPQHF. The CDR3 DNA reads TGTGCCACCAGCAGCGTGGTACGACAGGGAGGCAATCAGCCCCAGCATTTT.